This section outlines one T cell receptor (beta chain) sequence together with its context. These data originate in a study of OX40 agonist ivuxolimab in advanced cancers. Study details: Every patient in dose escalation had hepatocellular carcinoma, melanoma, renal cell or head and neck cancer. Three patients, one with hepatocellular carcinoma and two with cutaneous melanoma, responded partially.

Per germline, CDR1 LNHDA and CDR2 SQIVND (reference sequence). The CDR3 loop spans 14 amino acids. The germline V and J ends were trimmed by 9 bases and 1 base, with 13 bases remaining between them. Libraries were prepared by immunoSEQ multiplex PCR; TCRdb keeps only in-frame clonotypes and omits some of them. The data hold approximately 47,000 clones, with 85% to 90% observed a single time. This TCR was recovered from an adult with an advanced solid tumor such as melanoma, head and neck, liver or kidney cancer. This chain joins TRBV19 and TRBJ1-5, with a possible D match to TRBD1 (5 bases). Sequencing was performed on CD4+ or CD8+ T cells sorted from blood, taken in a trial of the OX40 agonist ivuxolimab. For the CDR3, the DNA is TGTGCCAGCGGGACCCCCTTAAGCAATCAGCCCCAGCATTTT. Protein product: CASGTPLSNQPQHF.